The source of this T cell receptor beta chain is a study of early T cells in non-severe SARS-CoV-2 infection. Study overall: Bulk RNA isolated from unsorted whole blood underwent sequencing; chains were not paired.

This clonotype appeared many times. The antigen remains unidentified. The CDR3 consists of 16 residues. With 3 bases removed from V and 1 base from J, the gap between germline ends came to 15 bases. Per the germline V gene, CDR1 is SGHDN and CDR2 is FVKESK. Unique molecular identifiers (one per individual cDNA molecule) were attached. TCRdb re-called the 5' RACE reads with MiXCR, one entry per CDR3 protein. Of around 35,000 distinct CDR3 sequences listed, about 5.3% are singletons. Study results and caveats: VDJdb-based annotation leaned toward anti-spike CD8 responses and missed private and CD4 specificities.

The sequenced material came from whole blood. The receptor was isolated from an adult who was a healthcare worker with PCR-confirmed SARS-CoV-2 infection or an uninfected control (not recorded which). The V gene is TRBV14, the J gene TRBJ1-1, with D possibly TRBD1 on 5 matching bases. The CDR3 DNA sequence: TGTGCCAGCAGCCAGCGGACGGGACTGCAGAACACTGAAGCTTTCTTT. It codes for CASSQRTGLQNTEAFF.